This is a list of T cell receptor beta chains from one sample in a study of blood T cell repertoires in COVID-19. Some clones are missing from TCRdb's copy, which holds only in-frame ones; the method was immunoSEQ multiplex PCR. The sample consists of tens of thousands of clones, about 81% of them appearing once. Material for sequencing was peripheral blood. All receptors derive from a woman in her 70s with COVID-19, enrolled during active disease. The CDR3 runs from the conserved cysteine through the conserved F or W. The D gene is left open where the match is weak. Expanded clones get a size class; other rows say once, few or many, or leave the size out.

clone_size,d_call,j_call,v_call,cdr3_nt,cdr3_aa
NA,NA,TRBJ1-2,TRBV15,TGTGCCACCAGCAGAGATCCAGAGGCTGGCTACACCTTC,CATSRDPEAGYTF
few,TRBD1,TRBJ1-2,TRBV5-6,TGTGCCAGCAGCTTGTTCGGACAGGCGAACTATGGCTACACCTTC,CASSLFGQANYGYTF
few,NA,TRBJ1-2,TRBV19,TGTGCCAGTAGTATCGGACTGGTGAAGGGCTACACCTTC,CASSIGLVKGYTF
few,NA,TRBJ1-1,TRBV4-2,TGTGCCAGCAGCCAAAAAAATTGGGGGGGACAACTGAACACTGAAGCTTTCTTT,CASSQKNWGGQLNTEAFF
few,NA,TRBJ1-1,TRBV18,TGTGCCAGCTCACCACGGGGGGTACAGATGAACACTGAAGCTTTCTTT,CASSPRGVQMNTEAFF
NA,TRBD2,TRBJ2-1,TRBV3-1/TRBV3-2,TGTGCCAGCAGCCACCTCCCGACTAGCGGGACCTACAATGAGCAGTTCTTC,CASSHLPTSGTYNEQFF
NA,TRBD1,TRBJ1-3,TRBV5-6,TGTGCCAGCAGCTTACACAGGGGCCTAAGCTCTGGAAACACCATATATTTT,CASSLHRGLSSGNTIYF
once,NA,TRBJ1-2,TRBV9,TGTGCCAGCAGCGTCCGATGGACAGCGTCCGGTGGCTACACCTTC,CASSVRWTASGGYTF
few,NA,TRBJ1-1,TRBV5-4,TGTGCCAGCAGCTTAGAACAGGGAAGTCCTGAAGCTTTCTTT,CASSLEQGSPEAFF
few,TRBD2,TRBJ2-7,TRBV10-3,TGTGCCAGCGCGCCGGGACTAGCGGAGCAGTACTTC,CASAPGLAEQYF
NA,TRBD2,TRBJ2-2,TRBV11-3,TGTGCCAGCAGCGCTAGCGGGAATAAGTGGACCGGGGAGCTGTTTTTT,CASSASGNKWTGELFF
NA,NA,TRBJ2-6,TRBV6-2/TRBV6-3,TGTGCCAGCAGCTTCATCAGGGGTACCGGGGCCAACGTCCTGACTTTC,CASSFIRGTGANVLTF
NA,TRBD2,TRBJ2-1,TRBV3-1/TRBV3-2,TGTGCCAGCAGCCAAGATAGGGCGACTAGCGGGAGGCCTGAGCATGAGCAGTTCTTC,CASSQDRATSGRPEHEQFF